Below, 30 T cell receptor beta chains from the same sample are listed, as sequenced in a study of T cell repertoires in cytomegalovirus infection. TCRdb reprocessed the reads via MiXCR and lists one record per CDR3 protein. The sample carries 160,000 or so distinct CDR3 sequences, roughly 20% recorded once. These receptors' antigens are unknown. Sample: CD8+ T cells from cultured PBMCs, taken from culture after CMV antigen stimulation. These receptors were collected from a human donor in good health (CMV status not recorded). Some clones in this sample may be carry-over from other donors' samples.

This clonotype was observed a handful of times. This chain joins TRBV6-1 and TRBJ1-6, with no clear D. CDR1 is MNHNS, CDR2 SASEGT, per germline. The CDR3 extends over 14 amino acids. V gave up 1 base and J gave up 13 bases, with 14 bases separating them. The CDR3 DNA follows: TGTGCCAGCAGTGAAGGGTCCGGGGTTTCTCCCCTCCACTTT. Translating it yields CASSEGSGVSPLHF.

For the CDR3, the DNA is TGTGCCTGGAGGTCGGGGGGGGGCGACACCGGGGAGCTGTTTTTT. Translated, it gives CAWRSGGGDTGELFF. The rearrangement joins TRBV30 to TRBJ2-2, with TRBD2 identical over 8 bases. Germline V CDR1 and CDR2: GTSNPN, SVGIG (reference sequence). With 3 bases clipped from V and 3 bases from J, the junction kept 6 bases outside the gene matches. The length of the CDR3 is 15 residues. The full variable domain, completed using reference TRBV30 and TRBJ2-2, is SQTIHQWPATLVQPVGSPLSLECTVEGTSNPNLYWYRQAAGRGLQLLFYSVGIGQISSEVPQNLSASRPQDRQFILSSKKLLLSDSGFYLCAWRSGGGDTGELFFGEGSRLTVL.

The V call is TRBV6-2 or TRBV6-3, the J call TRBJ1-1; D unclear. Germline V gene data show CDR1 as MNHEY and CDR2 as SVGEGT. V lost 5 bases and J lost 3, with 16 bases in between. The length of the CDR3 is 15 residues. The CDR3 DNA reads TGTGCCAGCAGTCCTTGGGAGTATGGGGACACTGAAGCTTTCTTT. This sequence encodes CASSPWEYGDTEAFF.

This clonotype was counted a few times. The V gene is TRBV7-9, the J gene TRBJ1-3; D not certain. The V and J ends lost 2 bases and 0 bases respectively, with 8 bases between them. The germline V gene encodes CDR1 SEHNR and CDR2 FQNEAQ (reference sequence). The CDR3 covers 15 residues. CDR3 amino acids: CASSLLAGSGNTIYF. The DNA for the CDR3 is TGTGCCAGCAGCTTATTGGCAGGCTCTGGAAACACCATATATTTT.

This clonotype was detected only a few times. V and J are TRBV7-2 and TRBJ1-3; a weak D match, TRBD1 (5 bases). Trimming removed 2 bases at V and 4 bases at J, with 6 bases between. CDR1 and CDR2 (germline): SGHTA, FQGNSA. The CDR3 runs to 13 residues. CDR3 in amino acids: CASSLRGGNTIYF. The DNA of the CDR3 is TGTGCCAGCAGCTTACGGGGGGGAAACACCATATATTTT. Based on the CDR3 plus reference TRBV7-2 and TRBJ1-3, the full variable domain is GAGVSQSPSNKVTEKGKDVELRCDPISGHTALYWYRQSLGQGLEFLIYFQGNSAPDKSGLPSDRFSAERTGGSVSTLTIQRTQQEDSAVYLCASSLRGGNTIYFGEGSWLTVV.

This clonotype was recorded a few times. The genes are TRBV29-1 and TRBJ2-3; the match to TRBD1 covers 7 bases. The CDR3 sequence is 12 residues long. CDR1 is SQVTM, CDR2 ANQGSEA, per germline. After removal of 5 bases from V and 4 bases from J, the junction contained 3 bases not matched to a gene. The CDR3 DNA sequence: TGCAGCGTTTTACAGGGGTCAGATACGCAGTATTTT. Translating gives CSVLQGSDTQYF.

This clonotype has a handful of counts. CDR3 nucleotides: TGTGCCAGCAATGACAGGGGGCCCGATAGCAATCAGCCCCAGCATTTT. Its translation: CASNDRGPDSNQPQHF. The rearrangement joins TRBV6-6 to TRBJ1-5; 10 nucleotides agree with TRBD1. The V and J ends lost 7 bases and 0 bases, in that order; junction bases with no gene match: 6. This CDR3 comprises 16 residues. From germline, CDR1 is MNHNY and CDR2 SVGAGI (reference sequence).

This clonotype was observed a few times. The gene calls are TRBV6-2 or TRBV6-3 and TRBJ1-6; 9 positions agree with TRBD1. The CDR3 totals 16 residues. Trimming cost V 6 bases and J 7 bases; bases outside gene matches: 10. Germline CDR1 is MNHEY and CDR2 is SVGEGT. DNA of the CDR3: TGTGCCAGCAGAGGAACAGGGGGCGAGTTCAATTCACCCCTCCACTTT. It yields the protein CASRGTGGEFNSPLHF.

This rearrangement joins TRBV5-4 to TRBJ2-2; perhaps TRBD1 as D (5 bases). Trimming cost V 2 bases and J 4 bases, with 12 bases left between them. CDR1 SGHNT and CDR2 YYREEE come from the germline V gene (reference sequence). This CDR3 is built from 15 residues. CDR3 protein: CASSFGAPGTGELFF. CDR3 sequence (DNA): TGTGCCAGCAGCTTTGGGGCTCCGGGCACCGGGGAGCTGTTTTTT.

This clonotype was seen only a few times. The V and J genes are TRBV4-1 and TRBJ1-4, with D possibly matching TRBD1 (6 bases). Germline CDR1 MGHRA, CDR2 YSYEKL. The V and J ends lost 2 bases and 7 bases respectively, with 17 bases between them. This CDR3 is 16 amino acids long. CDR3 coding DNA: TGCGCCAGCAGCCAAATATTGACAGGTCGGGGTGAAAAACTGTTTTTT. It translates to CASSQILTGRGEKLFF.

V usage is TRBV6-1 and J usage is TRBJ1-2; possible D gene TRBD1, 6 bases. V dropped 6 bases and J dropped 0 bases, with 17 bases sitting between them. CDR1 MNHNS and CDR2 SASEGT come from the germline V gene. This CDR3 has 16 amino acids. The CDR3 nucleotides read TGTGCCAGCAGACGTATCCAGGGGTCAACTAACTATGGCTACACCTTC. Its translation is CASRRIQGSTNYGYTF.

The sample holds a few counts of this clonotype. The CDR3 loop is CASSLGDTLEQYF. The CDR3 DNA follows: TGTGCCAGCAGTTTAGGAGACACACTAGAGCAGTACTTC. The V gene is TRBV27, the J gene TRBJ2-7; D remains ambiguous. Germline CDR1 and CDR2: MNHEY and SMNVEV (reference sequence). There are 13 residues in the CDR3. The ends were cut back, 2 bases at V and 7 bases at J, with 12 bases in the middle.

This clonotype was observed a handful of times. V and J are TRBV7-2 and TRBJ1-1; weak D call: TRBD1 (6 bases). CDR1 and CDR2 (germline): SGHTA, FQGNSA. V gave up 1 base and J gave up 4 bases, with 13 bases separating them. The CDR3 spans 15 residues. The CDR3 nucleotides read TGTGCCAGCAGCTTAGTAACAGGGTCGGGCACTGAAGCTTTCTTT. Its translation is CASSLVTGSGTEAFF.

The chain couples TRBV7-2 to TRBJ1-5; no clear D gene. This CDR3 has 15 residues. Germline V gene data show CDR1 as SGHTA and CDR2 as FQGNSA. The ends were cut back, 3 bases at V and 1 base at J, with 10 bases in the middle. The CDR3 protein is CASSFHQSSNQPQHF. DNA for the CDR3: TGTGCCAGCAGCTTCCACCAATCGAGCAATCAGCCCCAGCATTTT.

This clonotype appeared a few times. This chain joins TRBV27 and TRBJ1-1; D unclear. The CDR3 has 15 residues. Germline lookup yields CDR1 MNHEY and CDR2 SMNVEV (reference sequence). The V gene lost 6 bases and the J gene lost 1 base, with 15 bases spanning the gap. DNA for the CDR3: TGTGCCAGCAGGCTGGCACGAGGAGCGAACACTGAAGCTTTCTTT. Amino acids: CASRLARGANTEAFF.

The gene calls are TRBV6-1 and TRBJ2-6; 7 bases align to TRBD1. This CDR3 is 13 amino acids long. Germline CDR1 is MNHNS and CDR2 is SASEGT. V shed 6 bases, J shed 13 bases, and the junction held 9 bases outside the gene matches. This chain's CDR3 is CASSLGTVQVLTF. CDR3 sequence (DNA): TGTGCCAGCAGCCTTGGGACAGTTCAGGTCCTGACTTTC.

There are a few counts of this clonotype. The genes are TRBV7-2 and TRBJ2-6; D might be TRBD2 (7 bases). The CDR3 is 19 residues long. V dropped 5 bases and J dropped 0 bases, with 20 bases sitting between them. Germline V gene lookup returns CDR1 SGHTA and CDR2 FQGNSA. This chain's CDR3 is CASSLRGGVSSSGANVLTF. CDR3 coding DNA: TGTGCCAGCAGCCTCCGCGGGGGCGTGAGCAGCTCTGGGGCCAACGTCCTGACTTTC.

This clonotype was found a few times. J is TRBJ2-3 and V is TRBV9; 9 positions agree with TRBD2. Germline values: CDR1 SGDLS, CDR2 YYNGEE. Losses at the gene ends were 1 base for V and 2 bases for J; bases not matched to a gene: 5. The CDR3 sequence is 16 residues long. In DNA, the CDR3 is TGTGCCAGCAGCGTACTGCTAGCGGGGCCCACAGATACGCAGTATTTT. Translating it yields CASSVLLAGPTDTQYF.

The rearrangement joins TRBV15 to TRBJ1-5; D uncertain. From germline, CDR1 is LNHNV and CDR2 YYDKDF (reference sequence). There are 17 residues in the CDR3. V lost 6 bases, J lost 2 bases, and 20 bases lay in between. CDR3 sequence: CATRPIYRTPGNQPQHF. CDR3 DNA sequence: TGTGCCACCAGACCCATCTATAGGACCCCCGGCAATCAGCCCCAGCATTTT.

This clonotype appeared a few times. The rearrangement uses TRBV7-8 and TRBJ2-7, with TRBD1 identical over 10 bases. The CDR3 extends over 16 amino acids. V shed 4 bases, J shed 4 bases, and the junction held 10 bases outside the gene matches. Per the germline V gene, CDR1 is SGHVS and CDR2 is FQNEAQ. CDR3 bases: TGTGCCAGCAGCTCCCTGCGGGTGGACAGGGGGTACGAGCAGTACTTC. This sequence encodes CASSSLRVDRGYEQYF. The whole variable domain, filled in from reference TRBV7-8 and TRBJ2-7, reads GAGVSQSPRYKVAKRGQDVALRCDPISGHVSLFWYQQALGQGPEFLTYFQNEAQLDKSGLPSDRFFAERPEGSVSTLKIQRTQQEDSAVYLCASSSLRVDRGYEQYFGPGTRLTVT.

This clonotype was seen more than once but under ten times. The rearrangement joins TRBV7-9 to TRBJ1-6; no firm D call. The CDR3 spans 16 residues. The ends were cut back, 4 bases at V and 1 base at J, with 11 bases in the middle. The V gene's germline CDR1 is SEHNR and CDR2 FQNEAQ (reference sequence). CDR3 bases: TGTGCCAGCAGCTCGAGGGATGAATCCTATAATTCACCCCTCCACTTT. Its translation is CASSSRDESYNSPLHF.

V is TRBV7-9 and J is TRBJ1-1; D gene ambiguous. The CDR3 spans 14 residues. The ends were cut back, 1 base at V and 1 base at J, with 7 bases in the middle. The germline V gene encodes CDR1 SEHNR and CDR2 FQNEAQ (reference sequence). The CDR3 region is CASSLVLRNTEAFF. CDR3 nucleotides: TGTGCCAGCAGCTTAGTCCTAAGGAACACTGAAGCTTTCTTT.

This sequence joins TRBV28 and TRBJ1-4; D perhaps matches TRBD1 (5 bases). Germline loops: CDR1 MDHEN, CDR2 SYDVKM. The CDR3 has 15 residues. Trimming cost V 2 bases and J 2 bases, with 9 bases left between them. CDR3 region: CASSLAEGTNEKLFF. The DNA for the CDR3 is TGTGCCAGCAGTTTAGCGGAGGGGACTAATGAAAAACTGTTTTTT.

This clonotype came up a few times. The rearrangement links TRBV14 to TRBJ2-7; D tentatively fits TRBD1 or TRBD2 (5 bases each). The V gene's germline CDR1 is SGHDN and CDR2 FVKESK. This CDR3 has 15 amino acids. Trimming removed 1 base at V and 4 bases at J, with 14 bases between. The DNA of the CDR3 is TGTGCCAGCAGCCAAGCGAGGGGCCTGATATACGAGCAGTACTTC. This translates into CASSQARGLIYEQYF. Full variable domain (outside the CDR3, taken from reference TRBV14 and TRBJ2-7): EAGVTQFPSHSVIEKGQTVTLRCDPISGHDNLYWYRRVMGKEIKFLLHFVKESKQDESGMPNNRFLAERTGGTYSTLKVQPAELEDSGVYFCASSQARGLIYEQYFGPGTRLTVT.

With respect to this clonotype: This may stem from a read error, because a much larger clone lies one nucleotide away. DNA for the CDR3: TGTGACACATCCCCGCCAGGGTGGGTCAATCAGCCCCAGCATTTT. Amino acid sequence: CDTSPPGWVNQPQHF. The rearrangement links TRBV19 to TRBJ1-5; D may be TRBD1 (5 bases). This CDR3 contains 15 residues. Germline V gives CDR1 LNHDA, CDR2 SQIVND (reference sequence).

In this sample, this clonotype turned up a few times. The V call is TRBV20-1, the J call TRBJ1-5, with 9 positions matching TRBD1. J gave up 2 bases and V 2 bases, and 4 bases lay outside the gene matches. The CDR3 has 15 residues. CDR1 DFQATT and CDR2 SNEGSKA come from the germline V gene (reference sequence). The CDR3 sequence: CSARLDRGGNQPQHF. The CDR3 DNA sequence: TGCAGTGCTAGATTGGACAGGGGAGGCAATCAGCCCCAGCATTTT.

This clonotype came up a few times. The rearrangement joins TRBV11-2 to TRBJ1-6; D not resolved. V lost 4 bases to trimming and J lost 0 bases, with 13 bases between them. This CDR3 is 17 amino acids long. Per germline, CDR1 SGHAT and CDR2 FQNNGV. The CDR3 DNA reads as TGTGCCAGCAGCTCAACAACGGATTTCTCCTATAATTCACCCCTCCACTTT. It yields the protein CASSSTTDFSYNSPLHF.

The genes are TRBV4-3 and TRBJ2-1; the D gene is possibly TRBD1 (5 bases). Trimming stripped 3 bases from V and 2 bases from J, with 5 bases between. This CDR3 region has 13 residues. CDR1 is LGHNA and CDR2 is YSLEER in the germline V gene. Here the CDR3 DNA reads TGCGCCAGCAGCCAGGGGCCCTACAATGAGCAGTTCTTC. Amino acids: CASSQGPYNEQFF.

This clonotype appeared many times. V is TRBV7-2 and J is TRBJ2-7; D is ambiguous. Trimming removed 1 base from V and 1 base from J, with 11 bases in between. The CDR3 is 15 amino acids. CDR1 and CDR2 (germline): SGHTA, FQGNSA. CDR3 sequence reads: CASSLGLTLSYEQYF. The CDR3 coding sequence is TGTGCCAGCAGCTTAGGTTTGACGCTTTCCTACGAGCAGTACTTC.

The sample holds a few counts of this clonotype. CDR3 in amino acids: CASSYSRIAGGPSTDTQYF. Written as DNA, the CDR3 is TGTGCCAGCAGTTACTCGCGGATAGCGGGGGGGCCGAGCACAGATACGCAGTATTTT. The chain uses TRBV6-6 and TRBJ2-3; 11 nucleotides agree with TRBD2. CDR1 is MNHNY and CDR2 is SVGAGI in the germline V gene (reference sequence). The CDR3 consists of 19 residues. V dropped 0 bases and J dropped 0; count of bases not matched to a gene: 8.